This TCR beta chain was profiled in a study of blood T cell repertoires in COVID-19. Study summary: T cells, B-cell-depleted T cells, or PBMCs supplied cDNA or gDNA.

Original handling: Cell counts per sample came from amplifying reference gene primers. Data came from immunoSEQ multiplex PCR; TCRdb stores just in-frame clones and leaves some out. For V, J and clone size, that table is used; D and trimming come from the DNA. Found here are about 260,000 clones, approximately 86% of them singletons; the top ten hold around 9.5%. CDR3 size: 16 residues. Germline V gene data show CDR1 as LNHDA and CDR2 as SQIVND (reference sequence). The ends were cut back, 0 bases at V and 0 bases at J, with 12 bases in the middle. The clonotype was recovered from a middle-aged man who had recovered from COVID-19. The sequencing sample was made of peripheral blood. The V and J genes are TRBV19 and TRBJ2-7, with D possibly TRBD2 on 5 matching bases. The DNA for the CDR3 is TGTGCCAGTAGTATAGATTGGACTCTCAGCTCCTACGAGCAGTACTTC. Encoded protein: CASSIDWTLSSYEQYF.